This TCR beta chain was identified in a study of blood T cell repertoires in COVID-19. The overall study: From the United States, Italy and Spain came samples of acute and convalescent COVID-19. T cells, B-cell-depleted T cells, or PBMCs provided the cDNA or gDNA that served as material.

The length of the CDR3 is 16 residues. V shed 2 bases, J shed 5 bases, and the junction held 9 bases outside the gene matches. CDR1 is LGHDT, CDR2 YNNKEL, per germline (reference sequence). Original handling: Researchers report that nucleated cell counts were estimated from reference gene primer amplification. Clones were read by immunoSEQ multiplex PCR, and TCRdb kept only the in-frame ones, dropping some. V, J and clone size are taken as reported in that table, and D and trimming were inferred from the DNA itself. Of about 190,000 clones in the sample, approximately 84% were seen once. The clonotype originates from a woman in her 70s with active or convalescent COVID-19. The sequencing sample was made of peripheral blood. The chain combines TRBV3-1 (or the pseudogene TRBV3-2) with TRBJ1-1; 9 nucleotides align to TRBD1. The CDR3: CASSQPGQGGLTEAFF. The DNA of the CDR3 is TGTGCCAGCAGCCAACCGGGACAGGGCGGCCTTACTGAAGCTTTCTTT.